These T cell receptor beta chains were read from a single sample in a study of cytomegalovirus exposure and HLA in healthy donors. The method was immunoSEQ multiplex PCR; TCRdb's version includes in-frame clones alone and lacks a portion of them. The sample consists of some 150,000 clones, roughly 85% of them appearing once. Sequences were obtained from PBMCs. These receptors came from a woman aged 25 to 39 in good health and CMV-seronegative. The CDR3 runs from the conserved cysteine through the conserved F or W. D genes are given only for firm matches. Rows give clone size only sometimes, using once, few, many, or a class for an expanded clone.

TRBJ1-4,-,TRBV4-3,-,CASSQEGAVTAATNEKLFF,TGCGCCAGCAGCCAAGAAGGGGCAGTGACAGCCGCAACTAATGAAAAACTGTTTTTT
TRBJ1-5,-,TRBV5-8,TRBD1,CASGGDRGNQPQHF,TGTGCCAGCGGGGGGGACAGGGGTAATCAGCCCCAGCATTTT
TRBJ2-1,-,TRBV29-1,TRBD2,CSVGLAVSYNEQFF,TGCAGCGTCGGACTAGCGGTCTCCTACAATGAGCAGTTCTTC
TRBJ1-1,once,TRBV4-3,-,CASSQNQVTNTEALF,TGCGCCAGCAGCCAGAACCAGGTTACCAACACTGAAGCTCTCTTT
TRBJ1-6,-,TRBV9,-,CASSARPGPPLQNSPLHF,TGTGCCAGCAGCGCGCGACCGGGTCCTCCTCTTCAGAATTCACCCCTCCACTTT
TRBJ2-6,-,TRBV5-4,-,CASSPKSGANVLTF,TGTGCCAGCAGCCCAAAATCTGGGGCCAACGTCCTGACTTTC
TRBJ2-7,-,TRBV6-6,-,CASSSPQGGQYF,TGTGCCAGCAGTTCCCCGCAGGGTGGGCAGTACTTC
TRBJ2-1,once,TRBV18,TRBD2,CASSPVRTRGGDEQFF,TGTGCCAGCTCACCAGTCCGGACCCGCGGGGGGGATGAGCAGTTCTTC
TRBJ1-2,-,TRBV7-2,-,CASSGSRASLGYTF,TGTGCCAGCAGCGGAAGCAGGGCTTCCCTTGGCTACACCTTC
TRBJ2-7,few,TRBV4-1,-,CASSLGGTAYEQYF,TGCGCCAGCAGCCTGGGCGGGACAGCCTACGAGCAGTACTTC
TRBJ1-4,-,TRBV7-6,-,CASSSGRGTTNEKLFF,TGTGCCAGCAGCTCGGGCAGAGGGACAACTAATGAAAAACTGTTTTTT
TRBJ2-4,-,TRBV20-1,-,CALLAKNIQYF,TGCGCTTTACTAGCCAAAAACATTCAGTACTTC
TRBJ2-3,-,TRBV28,TRBD1,CASSTPDGTGGEGTDTQYF,TGTGCCAGCAGTACACCGGACGGGACAGGGGGCGAAGGCACAGATACGCAGTATTTT
TRBJ2-6,-,TRBV7-2,-,CASSQRASGANVLTF,TGTGCCAGCAGCCAGAGGGCCTCTGGGGCCAACGTCCTGACTTTC
TRBJ2-7,-,TRBV2,-,CASSGERGLEQYF,TGTGCCAGCAGTGGGGAGCGTGGTTTGGAGCAGTACTTC
TRBJ1-2,once,TRBV6-1,TRBD1,CASSVRDGQGAGGYTF,TGTGCCAGCAGTGTCCGCGATGGACAGGGGGCGGGTGGCTACACCTTC
TRBJ1-2,-,TRBV19,TRBD1,CASKGAKRDYGYTF,TGTGCCAGTAAGGGGGCGAAGCGGGACTATGGCTACACCTTC
TRBJ2-1,-,TRBV5-1,-,CASSFRGPGENEQFF,TGCGCCAGCAGCTTCCGAGGGCCAGGGGAGAATGAGCAGTTCTTC
TRBJ1-5,-,TRBV4-1,-,CASSQGQGRGSQPQHF,TGCGCCAGCAGCCAAGGGCAGGGGAGAGGAAGTCAGCCCCAGCATTTT
TRBJ1-2,-,TRBV2,TRBD1,CASSPARGVGPYGYTF,TGTGCCAGCAGCCCAGCCAGGGGGGTGGGACCATATGGCTACACCTTC
TRBJ2-4,-,TRBV20-1,-,CSARSGGIQYF,TGCAGTGCTCGGAGTGGAGGCATTCAGTACTTC
TRBJ2-3,once,TRBV6-6,TRBD2,CASTTGGGPTDTQYF,TGTGCCAGCACCACCGGGGGGGGCCCCACAGATACGCAGTATTTT
TRBJ2-1,-,TRBV5-6,TRBD2,CASSLVSSGTTIYNEQFF,TGTGCCAGCAGCTTGGTTTCTTCCGGGACTACCATCTACAATGAGCAGTTCTTC
TRBJ2-2,-,TRBV19,TRBD2,CASSPLAGGPTGELFF,TGTGCCAGCTCCCCACTAGCGGGGGGTCCCACCGGGGAGCTGTTTTTT
TRBJ1-6,-,TRBV5-8,-,CASSLLGGSGSSPLHF,TGTGCCAGCAGCTTGTTGGGAGGGTCCGGTAGCTCACCCCTCCACTTT